The present T cell receptor beta chain was sequenced within a study of blood T cells in healthy people across ages. Study results and limitations: Compared with aged donors, long-lived donors showed fewer expanded clones, suggesting selection.

Each donor was a healthy Caucasian individual from Russia, aged roughly 6 to 90. Comment on this clonotype: Its antigen is unknown.

Alongside a J-beta primer mix, a sample-barcoded 5' primer served in a second PCR lasting about 7 to 11 cycles. Sequencing of every sample gave 2.5 million or more CDR3-containing paired-end reads. MiXCR, applied by TCRdb to the 5' RACE reads, yields one record per CDR3 protein. The data hold 350,000 to 450,000 distinct CDR3 sequences, with 50% to 60% observed a single time. The CDR3 covers 8 residues. V was clipped by 3 bases and J by 13 bases, with 6 bases between them. Per germline, CDR1 DFQATT and CDR2 SNEGSKA (reference sequence). This sequence originates from a man in his 60s in good health. Material: blood. The rearrangement links TRBV20-1 to TRBJ1-2; D remains unclear. The CDR3 loop is CSARIGTF. The CDR3 DNA reads TGCAGTGCTAGGATCGGCACCTTC.